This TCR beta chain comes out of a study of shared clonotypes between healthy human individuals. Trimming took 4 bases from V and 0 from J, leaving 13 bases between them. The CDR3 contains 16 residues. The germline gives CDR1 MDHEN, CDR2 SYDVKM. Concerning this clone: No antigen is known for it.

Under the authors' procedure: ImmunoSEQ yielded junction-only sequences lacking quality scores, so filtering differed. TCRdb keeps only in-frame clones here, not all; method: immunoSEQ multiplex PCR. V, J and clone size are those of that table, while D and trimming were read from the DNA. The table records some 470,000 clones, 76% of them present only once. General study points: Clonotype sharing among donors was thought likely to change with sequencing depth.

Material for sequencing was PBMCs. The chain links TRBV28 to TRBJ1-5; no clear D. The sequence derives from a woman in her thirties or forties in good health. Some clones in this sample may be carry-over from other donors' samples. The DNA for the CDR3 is TGTGCCAGCAGTTCCTCGCCGGTCCTTAGCAATCAGCCCCAGCATTTT. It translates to CASSSSPVLSNQPQHF.